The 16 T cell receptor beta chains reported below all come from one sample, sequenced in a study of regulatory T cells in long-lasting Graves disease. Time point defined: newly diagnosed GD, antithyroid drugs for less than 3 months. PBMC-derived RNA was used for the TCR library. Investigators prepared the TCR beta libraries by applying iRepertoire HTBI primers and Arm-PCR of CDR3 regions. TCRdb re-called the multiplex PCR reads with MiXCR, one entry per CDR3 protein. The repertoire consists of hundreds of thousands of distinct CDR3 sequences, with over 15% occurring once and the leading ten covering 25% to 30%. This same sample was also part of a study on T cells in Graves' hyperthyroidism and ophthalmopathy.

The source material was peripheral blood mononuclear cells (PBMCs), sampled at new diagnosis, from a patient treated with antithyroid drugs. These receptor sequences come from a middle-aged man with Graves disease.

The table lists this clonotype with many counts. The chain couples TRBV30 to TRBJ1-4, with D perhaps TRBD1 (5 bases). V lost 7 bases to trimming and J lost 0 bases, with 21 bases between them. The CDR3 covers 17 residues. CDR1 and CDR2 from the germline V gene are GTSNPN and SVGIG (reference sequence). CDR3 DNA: TGTGCCTCGACGGGGGGACTAACTCTTGCAACTAATGAAAAACTGTTTTTT. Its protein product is CASTGGLTLATNEKLFF.

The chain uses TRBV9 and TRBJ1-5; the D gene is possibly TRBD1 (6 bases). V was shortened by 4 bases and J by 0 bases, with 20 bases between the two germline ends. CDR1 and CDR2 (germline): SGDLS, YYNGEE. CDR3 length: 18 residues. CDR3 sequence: CASSPQERGSGSNQPQHF. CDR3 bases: TGTGCCAGCAGCCCCCAAGAAAGGGGGTCCGGTAGCAATCAGCCCCAGCATTTT.

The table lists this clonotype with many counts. In DNA form, the CDR3 reads TGTGCCAGCTCACACCGGGACAGAACCTACAATGAGCAGTTCTTC. Translated: CASSHRDRTYNEQFF. J is TRBJ2-1 and V is TRBV18; 7 bases are shared with TRBD1. The CDR3 consists of 15 residues. Trimming cost V 4 bases and J 2 bases; bases outside gene matches: 5. Germline V gene data show CDR1 as KGHSH and CDR2 as LQKENI.

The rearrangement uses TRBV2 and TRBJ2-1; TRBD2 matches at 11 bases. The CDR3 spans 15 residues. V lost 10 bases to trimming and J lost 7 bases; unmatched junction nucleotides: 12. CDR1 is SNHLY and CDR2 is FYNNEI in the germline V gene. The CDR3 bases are TGTGCCACATCCCTCGGGCTAGCGGGAGGAAATGAGCAGTTCTTC. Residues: CATSLGLAGGNEQFF.

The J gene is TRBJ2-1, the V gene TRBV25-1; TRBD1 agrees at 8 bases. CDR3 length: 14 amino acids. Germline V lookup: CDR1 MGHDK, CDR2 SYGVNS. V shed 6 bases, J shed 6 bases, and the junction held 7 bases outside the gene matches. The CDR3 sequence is CASRRQGLVNEQFF. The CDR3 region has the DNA TGTGCCAGCAGAAGACAGGGGCTCGTCAATGAGCAGTTCTTC.

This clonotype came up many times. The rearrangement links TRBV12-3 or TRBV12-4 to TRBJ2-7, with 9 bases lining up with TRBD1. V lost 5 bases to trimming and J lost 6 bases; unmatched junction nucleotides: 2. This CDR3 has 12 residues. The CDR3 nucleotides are TGTGCCAGCAGTCGGACAGGGGCCGAGCAGTACTTC. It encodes CASSRTGAEQYF.

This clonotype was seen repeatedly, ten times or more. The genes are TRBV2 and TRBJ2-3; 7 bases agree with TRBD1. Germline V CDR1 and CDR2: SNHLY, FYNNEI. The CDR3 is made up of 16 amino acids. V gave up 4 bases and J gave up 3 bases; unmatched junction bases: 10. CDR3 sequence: CASSVATGVPTDTQYF. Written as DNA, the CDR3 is TGTGCCAGCAGTGTAGCAACAGGGGTACCGACAGATACGCAGTATTTT. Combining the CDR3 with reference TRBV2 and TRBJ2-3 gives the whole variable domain EPEVTQTPSHQVTQMGQEVILRCVPISNHLYFYWYRQILGQKVEFLVSFYNNEISEKSEIFDDQFSVERPDGSNFTLKIRSTKLEDSAMYFCASSVATGVPTDTQYFGPGTRLTVL.

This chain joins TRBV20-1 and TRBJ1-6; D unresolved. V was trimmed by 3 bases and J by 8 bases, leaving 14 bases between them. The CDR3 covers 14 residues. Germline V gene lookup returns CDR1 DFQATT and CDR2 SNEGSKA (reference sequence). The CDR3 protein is CSASGVAGDSPLHF. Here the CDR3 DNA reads TGCAGTGCTAGTGGGGTGGCCGGGGATTCACCCCTCCACTTT.

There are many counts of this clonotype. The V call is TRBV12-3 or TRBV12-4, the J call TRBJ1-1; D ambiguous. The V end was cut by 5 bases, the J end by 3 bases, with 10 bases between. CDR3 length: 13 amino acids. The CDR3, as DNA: TGTGCCAGCAGTCCCCCGGGCTACACTGAAGCTTTCTTT. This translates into CASSPPGYTEAFF.

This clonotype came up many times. The CDR3 nucleotides are TGTGCCAGCAGCTTAGTGAGGTCGAGTGAGCAGTTCTTC. It is translated as CASSLVRSSEQFF. The J gene is TRBJ2-1, the V gene TRBV7-9, with unresolved D. The CDR3 totals 13 residues. V was shortened by 1 base and J by 9 bases, with 10 bases between the two germline ends. In germline, CDR1 is SEHNR, CDR2 FQNEAQ (reference sequence).

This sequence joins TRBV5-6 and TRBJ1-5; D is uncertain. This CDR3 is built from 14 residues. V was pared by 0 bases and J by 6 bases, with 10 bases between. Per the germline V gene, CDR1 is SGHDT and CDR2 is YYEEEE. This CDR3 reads CASSLGDYSQPQHF. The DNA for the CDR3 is TGTGCCAGCAGCTTGGGCGACTACTCTCAGCCCCAGCATTTT.

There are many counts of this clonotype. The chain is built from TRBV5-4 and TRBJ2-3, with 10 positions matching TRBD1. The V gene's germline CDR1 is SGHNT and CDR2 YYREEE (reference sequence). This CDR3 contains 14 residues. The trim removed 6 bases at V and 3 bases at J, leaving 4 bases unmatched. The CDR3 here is CASIKDRGTDTQYF. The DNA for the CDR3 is TGTGCCAGCATTAAGGACAGGGGGACAGATACGCAGTATTTT.

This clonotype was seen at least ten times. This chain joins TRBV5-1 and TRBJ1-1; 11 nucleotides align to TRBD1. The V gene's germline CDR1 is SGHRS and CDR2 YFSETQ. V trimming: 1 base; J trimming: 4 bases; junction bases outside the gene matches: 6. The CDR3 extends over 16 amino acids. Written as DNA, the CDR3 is TGCGCCAGCAGCTTGAAGGACAGGGGGCAAGGCACTGAAGCTTTCTTT. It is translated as CASSLKDRGQGTEAFF.

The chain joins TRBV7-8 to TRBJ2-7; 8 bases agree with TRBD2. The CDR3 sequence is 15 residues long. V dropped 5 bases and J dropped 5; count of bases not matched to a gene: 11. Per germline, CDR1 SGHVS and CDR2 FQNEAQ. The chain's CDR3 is CASSRRGGRVDEQYF. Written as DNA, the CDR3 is TGTGCCAGCAGCCGACGCGGGGGGCGCGTGGACGAGCAGTACTTC. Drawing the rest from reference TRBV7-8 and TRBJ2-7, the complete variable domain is GAGVSQSPRYKVAKRGQDVALRCDPISGHVSLFWYQQALGQGPEFLTYFQNEAQLDKSGLPSDRFFAERPEGSVSTLKIQRTQQEDSAVYLCASSRRGGRVDEQYFGPGTRLTVT.

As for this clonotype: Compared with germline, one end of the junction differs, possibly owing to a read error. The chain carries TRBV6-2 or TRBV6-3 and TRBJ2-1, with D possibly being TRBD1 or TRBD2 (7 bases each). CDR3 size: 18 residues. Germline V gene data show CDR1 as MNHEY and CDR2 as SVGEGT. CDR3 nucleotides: TGTGCCAGCAGTCTCAGGGGGGGCCGAACCTTCTCCTACAATGGGCAGTTCTTC. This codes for CASSLRGGRTFSYNGQFF.

CDR3 loop: CASSELGGRNLHF. In nucleotides, the CDR3 is TGTGCCAGCAGTGAACTGGGAGGGCGGAACCTCCACTTT. J is TRBJ1-6 and V is TRBV25-1; D is uncertain. Per germline, CDR1 MGHDK and CDR2 SYGVNS. This CDR3 is 13 amino acids long. The V gene lost 2 bases and the J gene lost 15 bases, with 14 bases spanning the gap.